The entry below gives a single T cell receptor (beta chain) sequence along with its context. Its antigen is undetermined. The source of the sample is a study of blood T cells in healthy people across ages. Germline-derived CDR1 and CDR2 are SGHTA and FQGNSA. The CDR3 sequence is 15 residues long. With 1 base removed from V and 3 bases from J, the gap between germline ends came to 9 bases. Together with a sample-barcoded 5' primer, a J-beta primer mix was included in a second PCR lasting roughly 6 to 12 cycles. TCRdb independently ran MiXCR on the 5' RACE reads; one entry per CDR3 protein. The table shows about 510,000 distinct CDR3 sequences, with over 25% occurring only once. Broader study findings: Leaving the PBMCs unsorted stopped any conclusive comparison of naive versus antigen-experienced cells.

The data were also submitted as part of a second study, on T cells of mothers and their children. That investigation notes: Study donors consisted of a few healthy Caucasian mothers and their six children.

The origin of this receptor is a boy between 2 and 10 years old in good health. The sequencing sample was made of blood. The chain uses TRBV7-2 and TRBJ2-2; D perhaps matches TRBD1 (5 bases). The CDR3 loop reads CASSLVGRDTGELFF. The DNA for the CDR3 is TGTGCCAGCAGCTTAGTAGGCAGGGACACCGGGGAGCTGTTTTTT.